The T cell receptor beta chain under discussion was sequenced for a study of T cells in Graves' hyperthyroidism and ophthalmopathy. This CDR3 spans 15 amino acids. Trimming took off 7 bases at V and 0 bases at J, with 15 bases between the two ends. Germline V gives CDR1 ENHRY, CDR2 SYGVKD. RNA transcripts gave rise to amplified TCR beta CDR3 regions. HTBI primers were the set used in a first-round RT-PCR of the TCR CDR3. TCRdb fed the multiplex PCR reads into MiXCR, producing one record per CDR3 protein. The table includes about 530,000 distinct CDR3 sequences, more than 15% detected once. Sequenced input: blood. The chain is built from TRBV10-3 and TRBJ1-1; D unclear. The sequence was collected from a woman younger than 30 with Graves' ophthalmopathy. The CDR3 bases are TGTGCCATCACCGAGGAGTATTCAATGAACACTGAAGCTTTCTTT. The encoded protein is CAITEEYSMNTEAFF.